This note documents a single T cell receptor (beta chain) sequence. Survey-level TCR beta sequencing used the immunoSEQ assay. TCRdb keeps only in-frame clones here, not all; method: immunoSEQ multiplex PCR. The sample has about 68,000 clones; roughly 95% are singletons. Germline CDR1 MDHEN, CDR2 SYDVKM. The CDR3 runs 15 residues. V shed 3 bases and J 7 bases; nucleotides not matched to a gene: 8. The material sequenced was PBMCs. This TCR was sampled from a man aged 35 to 55 with rheumatoid arthritis. The chain links TRBV28 to TRBJ2-2; 7 bases line up with TRBD1. The CDR3 loop reads CASSFGDRAVGELFF. CDR3 coding DNA: TGTGCCAGCAGTTTTGGAGACAGGGCTGTCGGGGAGCTGTTTTTT.